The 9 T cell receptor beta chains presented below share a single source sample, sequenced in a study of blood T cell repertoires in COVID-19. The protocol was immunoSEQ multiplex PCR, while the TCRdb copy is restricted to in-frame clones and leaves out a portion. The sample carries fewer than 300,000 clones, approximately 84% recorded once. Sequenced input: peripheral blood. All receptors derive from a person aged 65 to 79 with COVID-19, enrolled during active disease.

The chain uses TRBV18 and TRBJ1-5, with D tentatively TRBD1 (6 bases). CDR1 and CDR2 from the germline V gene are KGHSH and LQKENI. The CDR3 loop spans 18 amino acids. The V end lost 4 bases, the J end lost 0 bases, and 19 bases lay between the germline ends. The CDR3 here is CASSQTGSRLNSNQPQHF. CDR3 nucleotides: TGTGCCAGCTCACAGACAGGCTCGCGACTGAATAGCAATCAGCCCCAGCATTTT.

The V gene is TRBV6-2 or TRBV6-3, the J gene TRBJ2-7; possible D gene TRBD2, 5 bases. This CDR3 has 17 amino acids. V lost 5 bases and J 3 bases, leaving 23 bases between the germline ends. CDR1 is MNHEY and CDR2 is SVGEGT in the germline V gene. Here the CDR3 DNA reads TGTGCCAGCAGTCTCCTCAAAGCGGACCCCGGATTCTACGAGCAGTACTTC. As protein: CASSLLKADPGFYEQYF.

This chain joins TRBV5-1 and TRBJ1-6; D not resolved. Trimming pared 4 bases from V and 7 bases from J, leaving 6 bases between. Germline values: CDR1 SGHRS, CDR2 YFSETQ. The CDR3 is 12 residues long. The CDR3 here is CASSLENSPLHF. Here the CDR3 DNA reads TGCGCCAGCAGCCTAGAGAATTCACCCCTCCACTTT.

The chain's CDR3 is CASSQGQTSTDTQYF. CDR3 DNA sequence: TGTGCCAGCAGCCAGGGACAGACCAGCACAGATACGCAGTATTTT. The chain recombines TRBV5-5 with TRBJ2-3, with 7 bases identical to TRBD1. Trimming cost V 4 bases and J 0 bases; bases outside gene matches: 5. Germline CDR1 and CDR2: SGHKS and YYEKEE (reference sequence). The CDR3 totals 15 residues.

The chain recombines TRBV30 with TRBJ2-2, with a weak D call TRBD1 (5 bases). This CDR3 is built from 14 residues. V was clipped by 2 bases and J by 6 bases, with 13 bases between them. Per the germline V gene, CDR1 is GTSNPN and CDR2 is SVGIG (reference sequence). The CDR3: CAWSTGRVAGELFF. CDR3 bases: TGTGCCTGGAGTACGGGCAGGGTGGCCGGGGAGCTGTTTTTT.

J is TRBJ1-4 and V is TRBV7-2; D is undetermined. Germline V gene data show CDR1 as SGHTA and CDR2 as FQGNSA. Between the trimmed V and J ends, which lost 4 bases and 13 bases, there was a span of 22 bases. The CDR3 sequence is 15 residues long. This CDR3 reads CASSSTPGSAIPLFF. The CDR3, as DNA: TGTGCCAGCAGCTCAACTCCCGGGAGTGCTATCCCACTGTTTTTT.

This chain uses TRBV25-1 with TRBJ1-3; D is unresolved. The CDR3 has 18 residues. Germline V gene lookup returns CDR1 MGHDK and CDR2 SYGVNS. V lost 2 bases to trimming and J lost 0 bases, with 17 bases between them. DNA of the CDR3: TGTGCCAGCAGTGAAGGAGGCAGGCAGCACTACTCTGGAAACACCATATATTTT. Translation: CASSEGGRQHYSGNTIYF.

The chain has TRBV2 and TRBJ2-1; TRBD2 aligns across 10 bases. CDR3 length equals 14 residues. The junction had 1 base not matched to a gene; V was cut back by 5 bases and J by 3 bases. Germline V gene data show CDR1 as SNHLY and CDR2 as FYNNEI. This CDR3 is CASSSGGDYNEQFF. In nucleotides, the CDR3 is TGTGCCAGCAGTAGCGGGGGGGACTACAATGAGCAGTTCTTC.

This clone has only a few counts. CDR3 in amino acids: CASSLAGPQGDGYTF. CDR3 nucleotides: TGTGCCAGCAGTTTGGCGGGACCACAGGGGGACGGCTACACCTTC. This chain links TRBV28 with TRBJ1-2, with 8 bases aligning to TRBD1. CDR1 is MDHEN, CDR2 SYDVKM, per germline. Unmatched junction bases numbered 11, after V lost 3 bases and J lost 8 bases. The CDR3 runs to 15 residues.